This T cell receptor (beta chain) was obtained from a study of blood T cell repertoires in COVID-19. The CDR3 spans 14 residues. V was pared by 0 bases and J by 2 bases, with 7 bases between. Germline V gives CDR1 LNHNV, CDR2 YYDKDF (reference sequence). TCRdb keeps only in-frame clones here, not all; method: immunoSEQ multiplex PCR. Of 120,000 to 150,000 clones listed, about nine tenths are singletons. The receptor comes from a human donor in a cohort sampled during active COVID-19. Specimen: peripheral blood. The chain links TRBV15 to TRBJ1-2; the D is unclear. The CDR3 nucleotides read TGTGCCACCAGCAGAGAAGGCGGGAACTATGGCTACACCTTC. Its translation: CATSREGGNYGYTF.